The entry below describes one T cell receptor beta chain. Its specificity is unknown. Sequencing used cDNA as its template, made by extracting RNA and reverse transcribing it. Profiling relied on immunoSEQ multiplex PCR, and the TCRdb table lists in-frame clones only, not all of them. Of under 150,000 clones in the sample, less than 75% are singletons; the top ten hold 36%. This entry is derived from a study of CD8+ T cells in alopecia areata. Using a FACSAria, the CD4+ and CD8+ T cells were sorted from the PBMCs. J was trimmed by 2 bases and V by 0 bases; bases with no gene match: 2. CDR1 and CDR2 (germline): LNHNV, YYDKDF (reference sequence). The CDR3 totals 15 residues. Study-wide results and caveats: Patients showed less clear TCR sequence sharing than mice, possibly partly because of HLA diversity. It was lesional scalp, especially alopecia totalis/universalis, that showed higher clonality than normal scalp.

V gene TRBV15 combines with J gene TRBJ2-3; 7 positions match TRBD2. Material for sequencing was CD8+ T cells sorted from blood. The receptor was derived from a human donor in good health. In DNA, the CDR3 is TGTGCCACCAGCAGAGAGCGGGAGCCCACAGATACGCAGTATTTT. This translates into CATSREREPTDTQYF.